The 20 T cell receptor beta chains in this list originate from one sample, sequenced in a study of T cell responses to AZD1222 COVID-19 vaccine (dated by TCRdb to the early 2020s). The library was produced with the immunoSEQ multiplex PCR assay. TCRdb's version of the immuneACCESS table is confined to in-frame rearrangements and falls short of the full clone set. An unresolved V gene accounts for under half of the shortfall where checked; the remainder is of unknown origin. The sample contains 100,000 or so clones, about 88% of them found a single time. About 5% of the sample rests with the top ten. In the paper's terms, the time point label means: baseline before first vaccination. Material: peripheral blood, obtained on day 0 of AZD1222 vaccination. Every receptor here comes from an adult in good health.

This chain joins TRBV6-5 and TRBJ2-1; 7 bases fit TRBD1. The V and J ends lost 6 bases and 10 bases, in that order; junction bases with no gene match: 6. This CDR3 region has 12 residues. Germline-derived CDR1 and CDR2 are MNHEY and SVGAGI. As DNA, the CDR3 is TGTGCCAGCAGACACAGGGGCGGCGAGCAGTTCTTC. It translates to CASRHRGGEQFF.

The rearrangement joins TRBV5-5 to TRBJ1-1; possible D gene TRBD1, 6 bases. V shed 1 base and J shed 1 base, with 8 bases lying between them. CDR3 length: 14 residues. Germline V gene sequence: CDR1 SGHKS, CDR2 YYEKEE (reference sequence). The CDR3 coding sequence is TGTGCCAGCAGCTTGCAGGGGAAGAACACTGAAGCTTTCTTT. Amino acid sequence: CASSLQGKNTEAFF.

The genes are TRBV4-2 and TRBJ1-3; D call uncertain. Germline-derived CDR1 and CDR2 are LGHNA and YNFKEQ. Trimming removed 0 bases from V and 2 bases from J, with 11 bases in between. CDR3 size: 16 residues. CDR3 in amino acids: CASSQDERVAGNTIYF. In nucleotides, the CDR3 is TGTGCCAGCAGCCAAGATGAGCGGGTTGCTGGAAACACCATATATTTT.

The chain joins TRBV5-1 to TRBJ1-2, with 7 bases lining up with TRBD1. CDR1 is SGHRS, CDR2 YFSETQ, per germline. V lost 1 base, J lost 2 bases, and 2 bases stayed unmatched. The CDR3 loop spans 14 amino acids. In nucleotides, the CDR3 is TGCGCCAGCAGCTTGACACAGGGGAACTATGGCTACACCTTC. As protein: CASSLTQGNYGYTF.

V and J are TRBV6-5 and TRBJ2-7, with D possibly matching TRBD2 (5 bases). Per the germline V gene, CDR1 is MNHEY and CDR2 is SVGAGI. V lost 8 bases to trimming and J lost 2 bases, with 13 bases between them. The CDR3 covers 13 residues. CDR3 nucleotides: TGTGCCAGCGGAGGCAACCCCACCTACGAGCAGTACTTC. This gives the protein CASGGNPTYEQYF.

The V call is TRBV5-1, the J call TRBJ2-7; 11 bases are a match to TRBD2. There are 15 residues in the CDR3. The V gene end was trimmed by 4 bases and the J gene end by 4 bases; junction bases not matched to a gene: 7. Germline V gene lookup returns CDR1 SGHRS and CDR2 YFSETQ. CDR3 DNA sequence: TGCGCCAGCAGCCCAGTAGCGGGGGGGCTTTACGAGCAGTACTTC. It encodes CASSPVAGGLYEQYF.

The genes are TRBV11-2 and TRBJ2-3, with 9 positions matching TRBD2. CDR1 and CDR2 (germline): SGHAT, FQNNGV. The CDR3 is 18 amino acids. The trim removed 1 base at V and 0 bases at J, leaving 8 bases unmatched. For the CDR3, the DNA is TGTGCCAGCAGCTTAGTCCCAGCTAGCGGGGTTAGCACAGATACGCAGTATTTT. Its protein is CASSLVPASGVSTDTQYF.

This clone was picked up one time. The chain combines TRBV2 with TRBJ1-1; D unresolved. This CDR3 contains 13 residues. From germline, CDR1 is SNHLY and CDR2 FYNNEI. V gave up 3 bases and J gave up 0 bases, with 5 bases separating them. The CDR3 region has the DNA TGTGCCAGCAGTGACGATGTGAACACTGAAGCTTTCTTT. Its translation: CASSDDVNTEAFF.

The CDR3 protein is CASSGWGLGEQYF. For the CDR3, the DNA is TGTGCCAGCTCGGGGTGGGGCCTGGGCGAGCAGTACTTC. The V call is TRBV18, the J call TRBJ2-7; maybe TRBD1 (5 bases). This CDR3 has 13 amino acids. Germline CDR1 is KGHSH and CDR2 is LQKENI. V lost 6 bases to trimming and J lost 6 bases, with 15 bases between them.

CDR3 coding DNA: TGTGCCAGCATCCCCCCGACGGGGAGGGGCAATGAGCAGTTCTTC. The encoded protein is CASIPPTGRGNEQFF. The chain is built from TRBV28 and TRBJ2-1, with 7 bases matching TRBD2. The CDR3 is 15 amino acids. Losses at the gene ends were 7 bases for V and 6 bases for J; bases not matched to a gene: 12. Germline loops: CDR1 MDHEN, CDR2 SYDVKM. The full variable domain, with the rest looked up from reference TRBV28 and TRBJ2-1, is DVKVTQSSRYLVKRTGEKVFLECVQDMDHENMFWYRQDPGLGLRLIYFSYDVKMKEKGDIPEGYSVSREKKERFSLILESASTNQTSMYLCASIPPTGRGNEQFFGPGTRLTVL.

This sequence joins TRBV6-2 or TRBV6-3 and TRBJ1-1, with a possible D match to TRBD1 (6 bases). The CDR3 sequence is 16 residues long. Germline V gene lookup returns CDR1 MNHEY and CDR2 SVGEGT. V lost 2 bases to trimming and J lost 0 bases, with 13 bases between them. In nucleotides, the CDR3 is TGTGCCAGCAGTTACAACCGGGACAAGATGAACACTGAAGCTTTCTTT. Amino acid sequence: CASSYNRDKMNTEAFF.

This chain uses TRBV19 with TRBJ1-1; D uncertain. The CDR3 runs 13 residues. The V gene's germline CDR1 is LNHDA and CDR2 SQIVND (reference sequence). Trimming took off 3 bases at V and 3 bases at J, with 8 bases between the two ends. The CDR3 reads CASSIQRHTEAFF. CDR3 DNA: TGTGCCAGTAGTATCCAGAGACACACTGAAGCTTTCTTT.

This clone was seen a single time. J is TRBJ2-2 and V is TRBV5-6; the D call may be TRBD1 or TRBD2 (5 bases each). The CDR3 covers 16 residues. The V gene lost 4 bases and the J gene lost 6 bases, with 19 bases spanning the gap. Germline values: CDR1 SGHDT, CDR2 YYEEEE. CDR3 residues: CASSMSRDLPAGELFF. The CDR3 coding sequence is TGTGCCAGCAGCATGTCCCGGGACCTTCCGGCCGGGGAGCTGTTTTTT. Together with reference TRBV5-6 and TRBJ2-2, the CDR3 gives the full variable domain: DAGVTQSPTHLIKTRGQQVTLRCSPKSGHDTVSWYQQALGQGPQFIFQYYEEEERQRGNFPDRFSGHQFPNYSSELNVNALLLGDSALYLCASSMSRDLPAGELFFGEGSRLTVL.

V and J are TRBV6-5 and TRBJ1-2; D might be TRBD1 (5 bases). Per germline, CDR1 MNHEY and CDR2 SVGAGI. V was clipped by 2 bases and J by 6 bases, with 13 bases between them. The CDR3 totals 14 residues. This CDR3 reads CASSYNPGKDGYTF. The DNA for the CDR3 is TGTGCCAGCAGTTACAACCCAGGGAAGGATGGCTACACCTTC.

Concerning this clone itself: The sample holds other DNA sequences that translate to the same CDR3. CDR3 coding DNA: TGCGCCAGCAGCACGGGGGGCTACGAGCAGTACTTC. This translates into CASSTGGYEQYF. V gene TRBV5-1 combines with J gene TRBJ2-7, with 7 bases fitting TRBD2. V dropped 4 bases and J dropped 3; count of bases not matched to a gene: 1. The CDR3 has 12 amino acids. Germline V lookup: CDR1 SGHRS, CDR2 YFSETQ.

The J gene is TRBJ2-5, the V gene TRBV28; no clear D. The CDR3 extends over 13 amino acids. Per the germline V gene, CDR1 is MDHEN and CDR2 is SYDVKM. V lost 6 bases and J lost 6, with 14 bases in between. The CDR3 spells CASSKPPGQTQYF. Here the CDR3 DNA reads TGTGCCAGCAGCAAACCCCCAGGCCAGACCCAGTACTTC. Based on the CDR3 plus reference TRBV28 and TRBJ2-5, the full variable domain is DVKVTQSSRYLVKRTGEKVFLECVQDMDHENMFWYRQDPGLGLRLIYFSYDVKMKEKGDIPEGYSVSREKKERFSLILESASTNQTSMYLCASSKPPGQTQYFGPGTRLLVL.

The V and J genes are TRBV7-2 and TRBJ2-1; D gene ambiguous. Germline-derived CDR1 and CDR2 are SGHTA and FQGNSA. The CDR3 contains 12 residues. Trimming cost V 4 bases and J 4 bases, with 5 bases left between them. CDR3 nucleotides: TGTGCCAGCAGCTCCTATTACAATGAGCAGTTCTTC. This translates into CASSSYYNEQFF.

This chain joins TRBV2 and TRBJ1-1, with D possibly being TRBD1 (6 bases). The germline gives CDR1 SNHLY, CDR2 FYNNEI. This CDR3 is built from 15 residues. V lost 2 bases, J lost 2 bases, and 12 bases lay in between. CDR3 bases: TGTGCCAGCAGTGAATTCGGACAGAAAAACACTGAAGCTTTCTTT. Translating it yields CASSEFGQKNTEAFF.

Points on this clone: Compared with germline, one end of the junction differs, possibly owing to a read error. The CDR3 sequence: CASSPGPISQGTQYF. The CDR3 DNA reads as TGTGCCAGCAGCCCGGGACCCATCTCCCAAGGGACCCAGTACTTC. The genes are TRBV2 and TRBJ2-5; D could derive from TRBD1 or TRBD2 (5 bases each). This CDR3 spans 15 amino acids. Germline V gene lookup returns CDR1 SNHLY and CDR2 FYNNEI.

The chain uses TRBV27 and TRBJ2-2; perhaps TRBD1 as D (5 bases). Germline-derived CDR1 and CDR2 are MNHEY and SMNVEV (reference sequence). V was shortened by 7 bases and J by 5 bases, with 11 bases between the two germline ends. This CDR3 is built from 13 residues. In DNA, the CDR3 is TGTGCCAGCATCAGACAGCTAACCGGGGAGCTGTTTTTT. It yields the protein CASIRQLTGELFF.